These 13 T cell receptor beta chains were sequenced from one sample in a study of Ad26.COV2.S vaccination and SARS-CoV-2 variants. The table came from immunoSEQ multiplex PCR; TCRdb's copy has only in-frame clones and leaves some out. Of about 350,000 clones in the sample, about 85% are singletons; the top ten hold approximately 5.9%. Treatment indicated: around 19 received Ad26.COV2.S at low or high dose, single or two shots; about 5 received placebo; per-sample allocation not given. Sampling happened 63 days after the first vaccine or placebo injection. The sample in question was peripheral blood, obtained in a trial of Ad26.COV2.S vaccine versus placebo. Every receptor here comes from a person between 18 and 60 years old who received the Ad26.COV2.S COVID-19 vaccine or a placebo.

The chain uses TRBV12-3 or TRBV12-4 and TRBJ1-2, with TRBD1 matching 7 bases. This CDR3 contains 12 residues. J lost 4 bases, V lost 4 bases, and 0 bases had no gene match. The CDR3 DNA sequence: TGTGCCAGCAGTTCAGGGGGCTATGGCTACACCTTC. It is translated as CASSSGGYGYTF.

This clone is a singleton in its sample. This chain joins TRBV7-9 and TRBJ1-1, with 9 bases lining up with TRBD1. The CDR3 runs to 13 residues. Germline V gene lookup returns CDR1 SEHNR and CDR2 FQNEAQ (reference sequence). After removal of 5 bases from V and 3 bases from J, the junction contained 1 base not matched to a gene. DNA of the CDR3: TGTGCCAGCAGCCGGACAGGGGACACTGAAGCTTTCTTT. Protein: CASSRTGDTEAFF. Variable domain in full (rest from reference TRBV7-9 and TRBJ1-1): DTGVSQNPRHKITKRGQNVTFRCDPISEHNRLYWYRQTLGQGPEFLTYFQNEAQLEKSRLLSDRFSAERPKGSFSTLEIQRTEQGDSAMYLCASSRTGDTEAFFGQGTRLTVV.

Written as DNA, the CDR3 is TGTGCCTGGAGTGTAGGGGGTGTGTTGAGCAATCAGCCCCAGCATTTT. This gives the protein CAWSVGGVLSNQPQHF. The chain has TRBV30 and TRBJ1-5; TRBD1 might be the D (6 bases). Per germline, CDR1 GTSNPN and CDR2 SVGIG (reference sequence). V was clipped by 0 bases and J by 1 base, with 13 bases between them. The CDR3 totals 16 residues.

There are a few counts of this clone. V gene TRBV7-2 combines with J gene TRBJ2-5, with D unclear. CDR1 is SGHTA and CDR2 is FQGNSA in the germline V gene. Trimming cost V 3 bases and J 5 bases, with 10 bases left between them. The CDR3 runs 13 residues. The DNA of the CDR3 is TGTGCCAGCAGCTTTTCCCCGACGGAGACCCAGTACTTC. Its protein is CASSFSPTETQYF.

The genes are TRBV27 and TRBJ2-1; tentatively, D is TRBD2 (5 bases). The CDR3 is 12 residues long. Germline CDR1 reads MNHEY; CDR2 reads SMNVEV (reference sequence). The ends were cut back, 5 bases at V and 10 bases at J, with 12 bases in the middle. Here the CDR3 DNA reads TGTGCCAGCAGTGTATTGGGAGACGAGCAGTTCTTC. Translating it yields CASSVLGDEQFF.

This chain connects TRBV30 to TRBJ2-7, with D uncertain. The CDR3 is 11 residues long. Looked up from germline, CDR1 is GTSNPN and CDR2 is SVGIG (reference sequence). V was pared by 5 bases and J by 5 bases, with 10 bases between. The CDR3, as DNA: TGTGCCTGGGTCTTGGGTCACGAGCAGTACTTC. This encodes CAWVLGHEQYF.

The V call is TRBV13, the J call TRBJ2-2, with D perhaps being TRBD1 or TRBD2 (5 bases each). The V gene lost 7 bases and the J gene lost 4 bases, with 7 bases spanning the gap. Looked up from germline, CDR1 is PRHDT and CDR2 is FYEKMQ (reference sequence). This CDR3 is 12 amino acids long. DNA of the CDR3: TGTGCCAGCAATGGGGGCACCGGGGAGCTGTTTTTT. This encodes CASNGGTGELFF. The whole variable domain, filled in from reference TRBV13 and TRBJ2-2, reads AAGVIQSPRHLIKEKRETATLKCYPIPRHDTVYWYQQGPGQDPQFLISFYEKMQSDKGSIPDRFSAQQFSDYHSELNMSSLELGDSALYFCASNGGTGELFFGEGSRLTVL.

The V call is TRBV14, the J call TRBJ2-5, with D tentatively TRBD1 or TRBD2 (5 bases each). Trimming removed 4 bases from V and 4 bases from J, with 10 bases in between. Germline-derived CDR1 and CDR2 are SGHDN and FVKESK. This CDR3 is built from 13 residues. CDR3 nucleotide sequence: TGTGCCAGCAGCCCTCACGGGACAGAGACCCAGTACTTC. Encoded protein: CASSPHGTETQYF.

This chain links TRBV9 with TRBJ2-7; D unresolved. V lost 0 bases to trimming and J lost 4 bases, with 8 bases between them. The CDR3 is 13 residues long. Germline V gene data show CDR1 as SGDLS and CDR2 as YYNGEE. The CDR3 coding sequence is TGTGCCAGCAGCGTAGGTCTCTCGTACGAGCAGTACTTC. It codes for CASSVGLSYEQYF.

The rearrangement joins TRBV7-9 to TRBJ1-1; no firm D call. The CDR3 contains 16 residues. V lost 0 bases, J lost 6 bases, and 17 bases lay in between. Germline lookup yields CDR1 SEHNR and CDR2 FQNEAQ (reference sequence). CDR3 nucleotide sequence: TGTGCCAGCAGCTTAGCCTTCCATGTTTCGTGGGCTGAAGCTTTCTTT. This translates into CASSLAFHVSWAEAFF.

This chain connects TRBV11-2 to TRBJ2-7, with 7 bases that match TRBD2. Germline values: CDR1 SGHAT, CDR2 FQNNGV. This CDR3 has 14 residues. J gave up 2 bases and V 4 bases, and 5 bases lay outside the gene matches. The CDR3 bases are TGTGCCAGCAGCTCGAGCGGGGTAGCCTACGAGCAGTACTTC. This translates into CASSSSGVAYEQYF.

The chain uses TRBV6-6 and TRBJ1-1; 10 bases are shared with TRBD1. CDR3 length: 14 residues. Germline CDR1 MNHNY, CDR2 SVGAGI (reference sequence). Trimming took 7 bases from V and 1 from J; bases not matched to a gene: 3. This CDR3 reads CASNDRGRNTEAFF. CDR3 bases: TGTGCCAGCAACGACAGGGGGCGGAACACTGAAGCTTTCTTT.

This chain joins TRBV12-3 or TRBV12-4 and TRBJ1-1; D is possibly TRBD1 (5 bases). V lost 4 bases and J 1 base, leaving 7 bases between the germline ends. The CDR3 totals 13 residues. CDR3 amino acids: CASSYGQNTEAFF. The CDR3 region has the DNA TGTGCCAGCAGTTACGGACAGAACACTGAAGCTTTCTTT.